This T cell receptor (beta chain) was identified during a study of CD8 T cells in Susac syndrome. Per germline, CDR1 MNHEY and CDR2 SMNVEV (reference sequence). The CDR3 is 14 amino acids. V gave up 7 bases and J gave up 4 bases; unmatched junction bases: 7. Reverse transcription used about 0.45 to 1 ug RNA and random hexamers. Across 54 Vbeta and 13 Jbeta, TCR beta CDR3 was amplified with immunoSEQ multiplex PCR. TCRdb itself ran the immunoSEQ multiplex PCR reads through MiXCR, one entry per CDR3 protein. The sample includes some 170,000 distinct CDR3 sequences, around 93% seen only once; the top ten take over 0.11%. Sequencing of TCR beta was performed on blood CD8+ and CD4+ T cells. FACS enriched CD8+ TEMRA cells, while bulk CD8+ and CD4+ were negatively isolated.

The rearrangement joins TRBV27 to TRBJ1-2, with 9 bases that match TRBD1. The sequence was collected from a human donor in good health. Sequencing was carried out using CD4+ T cells from PBMCs. CDR3 loop: CASTSDRGSYGYTF. The CDR3 DNA reads as TGTGCCAGCACCTCGGACAGGGGCAGCTATGGCTACACCTTC.